This T cell receptor (beta chain) emerged from a study of regulatory T cells in long-lasting Graves disease. Findings and caveats of the study: With a small sample size, accuracy may have been reduced. TCR diversity was lower in persistent than newly diagnosed Graves' disease. Repertoires from persistent disease leaned toward TRBV28, TRBJ1-2 and TRBJ2-5.

Trimming pared 3 bases from V and 3 bases from J, leaving 9 bases between. Germline CDR1 MNHEY, CDR2 SMNVEV (reference sequence). This CDR3 spans 13 amino acids. This clonotype was recorded at least ten times. As yet, its antigen is unknown. Construction of the TCR beta libraries employed iRepertoire HTBI primers in conjunction with Arm-PCR of CDR3 regions. TCRdb used MiXCR to reprocess the multiplex PCR reads, holding one entry per CDR3 protein. The sample yields approximately 390,000 distinct CDR3 sequences, roughly 17% seen once. The time point here: newly diagnosed GD, antithyroid drugs for less than 3 months. Construction of the TCR library relied on RNA isolated from PBMCs. The same data also contributed to another study, on T cells in Graves' hyperthyroidism and ophthalmopathy. As that report states: HTBI primers drove first-round RT-PCR of the TCR CDR3.

The chain combines TRBV27 with TRBJ2-7; D perhaps matches TRBD2 (5 bases). Specimen: peripheral blood mononuclear cells (PBMCs), collected at new diagnosis, from a patient treated with antithyroid drugs. The receptor comes from a young woman with Graves disease. CDR3 nucleotides: TGTGCCAGCAGTTTTACAGCGGTCTACGAGCAGTACTTC. This translates into CASSFTAVYEQYF.